This T cell receptor (beta chain) was sequenced during a study of beta chain features in type 1 diabetes. Study context: The patients were much like the healthy donors in age, gender and cell yields. Study-wide points: It was possible that PCR favored shorter templates, equally so in patients and controls. A pattern of fewer insertions and more deletions at VDJ junctions was seen in type 1 diabetes patients.

In its sample, this clone was seen many times. Its antigen remains unknown. The study reverse transcribed the entire isolated RNA, so it sequenced expressed TCRB transcripts. Produced via immunoSEQ multiplex PCR; TCRdb's table is partial and in-frame only. The sample records 250,000 to 350,000 clones, 12% to 15% being singletons. The CDR3 loop spans 15 amino acids. Trimming removed 2 bases at V and 0 bases at J, with 10 bases between. Germline V CDR1 and CDR2: KGHSH, LQKENI. In total, each donor contributed a single heparinised blood draw that averaged around 0.12 L. The sample taken for sequencing was central memory CD4+ T cells from blood. The clonotype originates from a young man in good health. This chain connects TRBV18 to TRBJ1-1; D remains ambiguous. The CDR3 loop reads CASSPGPGMNTEAFF. CDR3 DNA sequence: TGTGCCAGCTCACCAGGCCCGGGAATGAACACTGAAGCTTTCTTT.